The rows below give T cell receptor beta chains drawn from one sample of a study of control samples from healthy donors and cancer patients. Some clones are missing from TCRdb's copy, which holds only in-frame ones; the method was immunoSEQ multiplex PCR. The sample holds roughly 120,000 clones, more than 85% seen once. The sequencing sample was made of blood. These receptors came from a woman aged 18-29 years in good health. Both conserved end residues are part of each CDR3. The order of the fields is J gene, CDR3 length, clone size, D gene, V gene, CDR3 protein, CDR3 DNA. The D gene is left open where the match is weak. A row's size may be missing; if present it is once, few, many or a size class.

>TRBJ2-7|13|.|.|TRBV7-2
CASREGGSYEQYF
TGTGCCAGCCGAGAGGGTGGTTCCTACGAGCAGTACTTC
>TRBJ2-5|11|.|.|TRBV20-1
CSARDGASQYF
TGCAGTGCTAGAGATGGAGCCTCCCAGTACTTC
>TRBJ1-1|16|.|TRBD1|TRBV4-3
CASSQESTGGDTEAFF
TGCGCCAGCAGCCAAGAATCGACAGGGGGTGACACTGAAGCTTTCTTT
>TRBJ1-1|14|.|.|TRBV27
CASSNDITNTEAFF
TGTGCCAGCAGTAACGACATAACAAACACTGAAGCTTTCTTT
>TRBJ1-1|15|.|.|TRBV18
CASSPSGTGNTEAFF
TGTGCCAGCTCACCATCCGGGACCGGGAACACTGAAGCTTTCTTT
>TRBJ2-7|11|.|.|TRBV20-1
CSVPGPDEQYF
TGCAGTGTTCCGGGTCCAGACGAGCAGTACTTC
>TRBJ1-2|13|once|.|TRBV7-2
CASSLGRDYGYTF
TGTGCCAGCAGCTTAGGACGAGATTATGGCTACACCTTC
>TRBJ2-7|14|.|.|TRBV7-2
CASSFEGTSYEQYF
TGTGCCAGCAGCTTTGAAGGTACCTCCTACGAGCAGTACTTC
>TRBJ2-7|16|.|TRBD1|TRBV4-3
CASSQDRQGPHYEQYF
TGCGCCAGCAGCCAAGATAGACAGGGACCTCACTACGAGCAGTACTTC
>TRBJ2-2|13|.|.|TRBV11-3
CASSLDSTGELFF
TGTGCCAGCAGCTTAGATTCTACCGGGGAGCTGTTTTTT
>TRBJ2-1|15|once|.|TRBV28
CASRSTQGSYNEQFF
TGTGCCAGCCGCTCGACGCAGGGATCCTACAATGAGCAGTTCTTC
>TRBJ2-5|17|.|TRBD2|TRBV10-3
CAISESGLAGGEETQYF
TGTGCCATCAGTGAGTCGGGACTAGCGGGGGGCGAAGAGACCCAGTACTTC
>TRBJ2-7|14|.|TRBD1|TRBV6-6
CASSYRDSWGEQYF
TGTGCCAGCAGTTACCGGGACAGTTGGGGCGAGCAGTACTTC
>TRBJ1-1|15|few|TRBD1|TRBV4-2
CASSPGQGARTEAFF
TGTGCCAGCAGCCCGGGACAGGGGGCGCGTACTGAAGCTTTCTTT
>TRBJ2-2|15|.|.|TRBV5-1
CASSLESGTGRELFF
TGCGCCAGCAGCTTGGAGTCAGGGACCGGGCGGGAGCTGTTTTTT
>TRBJ1-1|11|.|.|TRBV3-1/TRBV3-2
CASTRGTEAFF
TGTGCCAGCACCAGGGGCACTGAAGCTTTCTTT
>TRBJ2-3|16|.|TRBD2|TRBV4-2
CASSQAGTTLVDTQYF
TGTGCCAGCAGCCAAGCCGGGACTACTTTAGTAGATACGCAGTATTTT
>TRBJ1-1|11|.|.|TRBV20-1
CSGLLNTEAFF
TGCAGTGGCTTATTGAACACTGAAGCTTTCTTT
>TRBJ1-3|15|.|.|TRBV30
CACNGPEKAGNTIYF
TGTGCCTGTAACGGGCCGGAGAAGGCTGGAAACACCATATATTTT
>TRBJ1-1|14|.|TRBD1|TRBV10-3
CAPGTGCANTEAFF
TGTGCCCCTGGGACAGGGTGTGCGAACACTGAAGCTTTCTTT
>TRBJ1-2|11|once|.|TRBV5-1
CASSAGYGYTF
TGCGCCAGCAGCGCCGGATACGGCTACACCTTC
>TRBJ1-4|16|.|.|TRBV19
CASKRGRDSTNEKLFF
TGTGCCAGTAAGAGAGGACGGGACTCAACTAATGAAAAACTGTTTTTT
>TRBJ2-2|15|once|TRBD1|TRBV27
CASRSGTVNTGELFF
TGTGCCAGCAGATCCGGGACAGTTAACACCGGGGAGCTGTTTTTT